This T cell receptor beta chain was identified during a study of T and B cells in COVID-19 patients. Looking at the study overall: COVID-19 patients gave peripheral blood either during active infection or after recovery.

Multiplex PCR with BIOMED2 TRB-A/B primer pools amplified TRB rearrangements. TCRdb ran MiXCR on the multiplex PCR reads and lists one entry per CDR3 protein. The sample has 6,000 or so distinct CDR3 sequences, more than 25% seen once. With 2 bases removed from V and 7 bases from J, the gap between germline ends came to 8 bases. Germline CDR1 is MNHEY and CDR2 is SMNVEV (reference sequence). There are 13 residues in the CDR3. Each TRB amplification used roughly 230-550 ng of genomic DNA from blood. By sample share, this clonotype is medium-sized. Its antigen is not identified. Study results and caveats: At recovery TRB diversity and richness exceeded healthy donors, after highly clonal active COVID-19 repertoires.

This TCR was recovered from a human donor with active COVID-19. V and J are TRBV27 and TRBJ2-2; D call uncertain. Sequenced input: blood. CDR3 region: CASSLPNSGELFF. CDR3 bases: TGTGCCAGCAGTTTACCTAATAGCGGGGAGCTGTTTTTT.